Here is one TCR beta chain with its context. Deep TCR-beta sequencing used DNA from uncultured naive and memory CD4+ T cells. Clones were sequenced by immunoSEQ multiplex PCR, and TCRdb holds only the in-frame ones, with some missing. This table holds just under 65,000 clones, about 95% found once. Germline-derived CDR1 and CDR2 are LGHDT and YNNKEL (reference sequence). This CDR3 spans 19 amino acids. V dropped 4 bases and J dropped 8; count of bases not matched to a gene: 20. This record comes from a study of CD4 T cells in relation to SARS-CoV-2 and coronaviruses. Before the COVID-19 pandemic, during about 2010-2018, CD4+ T cells were taken from unexposed donors.

The chain recombines TRBV3-1 (or the pseudogene TRBV3-2) with TRBJ2-2, with 9 positions matching TRBD2. The material sequenced was naive CD4+ T cells from PBMCs. Subset given: naive CD4+ T cells isolated by negative enrichment. The sequence derives from a human donor in good health. CDR3 in amino acids: CASSPTGTSYWTQTGELFF. The CDR3 region has the DNA TGTGCCAGCAGCCCGACCGGGACTAGCTACTGGACACAAACTGGGGAGCTGTTTTTT.